The 2 T cell receptor beta chains below were found in one sample sequenced in a study of neurological immune-mediated disorders. TCRdb itself ran the 5' RACE reads through MiXCR, one entry per CDR3 protein. The data contain approximately 68,000 distinct CDR3 sequences, roughly 4.8% of them singletons. Sequencing input: PBMCs. The receptors shown here come from a woman between 65 and 79 years old with multiple sclerosis.

V gene TRBV5-1 combines with J gene TRBJ2-1; 9 bases match TRBD2. Losses at the gene ends were 3 bases for V and 5 bases for J; bases not matched to a gene: 3. CDR1 is SGHRS, CDR2 YFSETQ, per germline. This CDR3 is 14 amino acids long. CDR3 DNA sequence: TGCGCCAGCAGCTGGGGACTAGCAGACAATGAGCAGTTCTTC. This codes for CASSWGLADNEQFF.

In this sample, this clonotype turned up many times. The V gene is TRBV27, the J gene TRBJ1-5; D ambiguous. CDR1 MNHEY and CDR2 SMNVEV come from the germline V gene (reference sequence). With 6 bases removed from V and 4 bases from J, the gap between germline ends came to 10 bases. The CDR3 totals 13 residues. The chain's CDR3 is CASSPRGNQPQHF. For the CDR3, the DNA is TGTGCCAGCAGCCCCCGTGGGAATCAGCCCCAGCATTTT.